This TCR beta chain was sequenced for a study of T-cell reconstitution after alpha-beta-depleted transplantation in children. Unique molecular identifiers were used to barcode this TCRbeta library. One entry per CDR3 protein results from TCRdb running MiXCR on the PCR reads. The sample has about 500,000 distinct CDR3 sequences; about 31% are singletons. Germline lookup yields CDR1 DFQATT and CDR2 SNEGSKA (reference sequence). The CDR3 extends over 14 amino acids. Unmatched junction bases numbered 2, after V lost 1 base and J lost 5 bases. This receptor was identified in a human donor who donated a stem cell graft to a child with aplastic anemia. The sequenced sample was PBMCs from the stem cell graft donor, obtained from the stem cell graft. The chain recombines TRBV20-1 with TRBJ1-6, with 7 bases aligning to TRBD1. DNA for the CDR3: TGCAGTGCTAGAGGCGGGACAGATAATTCACCCCTCCACTTT. This codes for CSARGGTDNSPLHF.